These 6 T cell receptor beta chains were sequenced from one sample in a study of cytomegalovirus exposure and HLA in healthy donors. PCR primers comprised 60 Vbeta and 13 Jbeta primers. Generated by immunoSEQ multiplex PCR, the TCRdb table keeps only in-frame clones and is missing some. This repertoire shows roughly 98,000 clones, about four fifths found once; its top ten account for 12% to 15%. Sample: PBMCs. These TCRs come from a woman aged 70-85 years in good health and CMV-seropositive.

This chain links TRBV5-1 with TRBJ2-7; D might be TRBD1 (5 bases). Trimming took off 1 base at V and 4 bases at J, with 18 bases between the two ends. CDR1 is SGHRS and CDR2 is YFSETQ in the germline V gene. CDR3 length: 16 residues. The CDR3 sequence is CASSLLPDMTIYEQYF. The CDR3 DNA reads as TGCGCCAGCAGCTTGCTCCCGGACATGACGATTTACGAGCAGTACTTC.

The chain links TRBV5-6 to TRBJ1-5; a weak D match, TRBD1 (5 bases). The ends were cut back, 4 bases at V and 6 bases at J, with 20 bases in the middle. CDR3 length: 16 residues. The germline CDR1 and CDR2 sequences are SGHDT and YYEEEE. DNA for the CDR3: TGTGCCAGCAGCGCCCGGGGGGGGGTTTTTGGTCAGCCCCAGCATTTT. Amino acid sequence: CASSARGGVFGQPQHF.

The rearrangement joins TRBV6-1 to TRBJ2-7, with D possibly matching TRBD1 (5 bases). The CDR3 runs 15 residues. The germline gives CDR1 MNHNS, CDR2 SASEGT. The V gene lost 6 bases and the J gene lost 4 bases, with 19 bases spanning the gap. CDR3 loop: CASRTVSSGFYEQYF. The CDR3 coding sequence is TGTGCCAGCAGGACTGTCTCCTCAGGGTTTTACGAGCAGTACTTC.

The chain uses TRBV5-1 and TRBJ2-7; TRBD2 matches 14 bases. With 0 bases clipped from V and 9 bases from J, the junction kept 11 bases outside the gene matches. CDR1 is SGHRS and CDR2 is YFSETQ in the germline V gene. The CDR3 contains 17 residues. The CDR3 here is CASSLDGRLAGGPGQYF. The CDR3 bases are TGCGCCAGCAGCTTGGATGGGCGACTAGCGGGAGGGCCTGGGCAGTACTTC.

This chain uses TRBV5-1 with TRBJ1-1; perhaps TRBD1 as D (6 bases). Germline V gene data show CDR1 as SGHRS and CDR2 as YFSETQ. The CDR3 is 14 amino acids. The V end lost 3 bases, the J end lost 3 bases, and 12 bases lay between the germline ends. In nucleotides, the CDR3 is TGCGCCAGCAGCTCCGGGACAACGGACACTGAAGCTTTCTTT. It yields the protein CASSSGTTDTEAFF.

By sample share, this clone is medium-sized. The rearrangement uses TRBV7-3 and TRBJ2-7; 9 nucleotides line up with TRBD1. The junction had 3 bases not matched to a gene; V was cut back by 2 bases and J by 4 bases. The germline V gene has CDR1 SGHTA and CDR2 FQGTGA. CDR3 length equals 14 residues. The CDR3 DNA follows: TGTGCCAGCAGCTTAGGGACAGGGTTTTACGAGCAGTACTTC. Translating it yields CASSLGTGFYEQYF.